What follows are 31 T cell receptor beta chains derived from one specimen sequenced in a study of blood T cells in healthy people across ages. Then a second PCR, running roughly 7 to 11 cycles, was carried out with a sample-barcoded 5' primer and a J-beta primer mix. A single record per CDR3 protein comes from TCRdb applying MiXCR to the 5' RACE reads. This table holds about 940,000 distinct CDR3 sequences, approximately 49% found once. Sequenced material: blood. The receptors come from a young man in good health.

This sequence joins TRBV27 and TRBJ2-1; D is unclear. V lost 5 bases, J lost 5 bases, and 7 bases lay in between. This CDR3 is 12 amino acids long. Looked up from germline, CDR1 is MNHEY and CDR2 is SMNVEV (reference sequence). The CDR3 reads CASSGFNNEQFF. In DNA form, the CDR3 reads TGTGCCAGCAGTGGATTTAACAATGAGCAGTTCTTC.

The chain uses TRBV6-1 and TRBJ1-4; D remains ambiguous. CDR3 length: 14 residues. V was shortened by 3 bases and J by 8 bases, with 13 bases between the two germline ends. Germline lookup yields CDR1 MNHNS and CDR2 SASEGT. The CDR3 nucleotides are TGTGCCAGCAGTGACGATGGCGTGTCGGAAAAACTGTTTTTT. This encodes CASSDDGVSEKLFF.

The J gene is TRBJ2-2, the V gene TRBV4-1; D is unclear. V lost 0 bases, J lost 7 bases, and 18 bases lay in between. This CDR3 is built from 17 residues. Per the germline V gene, CDR1 is MGHRA and CDR2 is YSYEKL. CDR3 residues: CASSQDSPTRSVGELFF. For the CDR3, the DNA is TGCGCCAGCAGCCAAGATTCCCCGACGCGGTCTGTCGGGGAGCTGTTTTTT.

The chain has TRBV4-2 and TRBJ2-3; 11 bases align to TRBD2. The germline V gene encodes CDR1 LGHNA and CDR2 YNFKEQ. The CDR3 contains 17 residues. The ends lost 4 bases at V and 4 bases at J; junction bases unmatched: 10. CDR3 residues: CASSPSRGSGGADTQYF. CDR3 nucleotides: TGTGCCAGCAGCCCTAGCCGTGGTAGCGGGGGGGCAGATACGCAGTATTTT.

This clonotype turned up a few times. The V call is TRBV11-3, the J call TRBJ2-1; D is tentatively TRBD1 or TRBD2 (6 bases each). In germline, CDR1 is SGHNT, CDR2 YENEEA. Trimming removed 1 base at V and 15 bases at J, with 16 bases between. This CDR3 is built from 13 residues. The CDR3 DNA reads TGTGCCAGCAGCTTAGTGTCGGGGGCAGGGGCGTTCTTC. Its translation is CASSLVSGAGAFF.

This clonotype was detected a few times. The V gene is TRBV25-1, the J gene TRBJ2-5; D not resolved. Germline V lookup: CDR1 MGHDK, CDR2 SYGVNS. Trimming took 2 bases from V and 0 from J, leaving 10 bases between them. This CDR3 comprises 15 residues. Here the CDR3 DNA reads TGTGCCAGCAGTGAAATAGGCCTGAACCAAGAGACCCAGTACTTC. Its translation is CASSEIGLNQETQYF. The whole variable domain, remainder taken from reference TRBV25-1 and TRBJ2-5, is EADIYQTPRYLVIGTGKKITLECSQTMGHDKMYWYQQDPGMELHLIHYSYGVNSTEKGDLSSESTVSRIRTEHFPLTLESARPSHTSQYLCASSEIGLNQETQYFGPGTRLLVL.

The CDR3 loop reads CSAPQLANYGYTF. CDR3 DNA: TGCAGTGCTCCCCAATTAGCTAACTATGGCTACACCTTC. The rearrangement uses TRBV20-1 and TRBJ1-2; no definite D call. The V end lost 5 bases, the J end lost 0 bases, and 10 bases lay between the germline ends. Germline V CDR1 and CDR2: DFQATT, SNEGSKA (reference sequence). The CDR3 runs 13 residues.

The rearrangement joins TRBV2 to TRBJ2-5, with D uncertain. Germline values: CDR1 SNHLY, CDR2 FYNNEI. This CDR3 region has 11 residues. V was cut by 7 bases and J by 2 bases, with 5 bases left in between. In DNA, the CDR3 is TGTGCCAGCACACAGCAAGAGACCCAGTACTTC. Translating it yields CASTQQETQYF. Full variable domain (outside the CDR3, taken from reference TRBV2 and TRBJ2-5): EPEVTQTPSHQVTQMGQEVILRCVPISNHLYFYWYRQILGQKVEFLVSFYNNEISEKSEIFDDQFSVERPDGSNFTLKIRSTKLEDSAMYFCASTQQETQYFGPGTRLLVL.

V usage is TRBV6-2 or TRBV6-3 and J usage is TRBJ2-1; 8 positions agree with TRBD2. CDR3 length equals 13 residues. From germline, CDR1 is MNHEY and CDR2 SVGEGT. V shed 7 bases and J 10 bases; nucleotides not matched to a gene: 9. As DNA, the CDR3 is TGTGCCAGCACTATAGCGGGGTATGGGGAGCAGTTCTTC. Its protein product is CASTIAGYGEQFF.

This clonotype was seen only a few times. V and J are TRBV12-3 or TRBV12-4 and TRBJ2-3; 14 bases line up with TRBD2. V lost 3 bases and J lost 6; bases outside the gene matches: 11. CDR3 length: 18 amino acids. Here the CDR3 reads CASSLGLTSGGAKDTQYF. The CDR3 DNA sequence: TGTGCCAGCAGTTTGGGTTTGACTAGCGGGGGGGCCAAGGATACGCAGTATTTT.

This chain links TRBV7-9 with TRBJ2-4; TRBD1 agrees at 10 bases. The J call may be wrong; the DNA end is better matched by TRBJ2-7. From germline, CDR1 is SEHNR and CDR2 FQNEAQ (reference sequence). The CDR3 consists of 15 residues. The CDR3 coding sequence is TGTGCCAGCAGCTTCCCGGGACAGGGGCAGTACGAGCAGTACTTC. Protein sequence: CASSFPGQGQYEQYF.

The chain recombines TRBV12-3 or TRBV12-4 with TRBJ2-5; TRBD2 aligns across 8 bases. The CDR3 loop spans 13 amino acids. The V gene end was trimmed by 5 bases and the J gene end by 5 bases; junction bases not matched to a gene: 4. The CDR3 DNA follows: TGTGCCAGCAGTGGGACTAGTCTGGAGACCCAGTACTTC. Residues: CASSGTSLETQYF.

The chain couples TRBV6-1 to TRBJ1-5; D might be TRBD1 (5 bases). The CDR3 is 15 residues long. CDR1 is MNHNS, CDR2 SASEGT, per germline. Trimming cost V 2 bases and J 2 bases, with 10 bases left between them. The CDR3: CASSESSGGNQPQHF. As DNA, the CDR3 is TGTGCCAGCAGTGAAAGTTCGGGGGGCAATCAGCCCCAGCATTTT.

The chain is built from TRBV5-1 and TRBJ2-5, with D perhaps TRBD1 or TRBD2 (5 bases each). The CDR3 covers 15 residues. In germline, CDR1 is SGHRS, CDR2 YFSETQ. V gave up 4 bases and J gave up 4 bases, with 17 bases separating them. The CDR3 reads CASSDLRGHRETQYF. The CDR3 DNA is TGCGCCAGCAGCGACCTCCGGGGCCATAGAGAGACCCAGTACTTC.

About this clonotype: The junction shows a germline mismatch at one end, possibly a read error. The chain employs TRBV25-1 and TRBJ2-5, with D uncertain. Germline loops: CDR1 MGHDK, CDR2 SYGVNS. The CDR3 runs to 13 residues. CDR3 amino acids: CARSESLESPQYF. For the CDR3, the DNA is TGTGCCCGCAGTGAATCCCTAGAGTCTCCGCAGTACTTC.

The chain carries TRBV24-1 and TRBJ2-5, with TRBD1 as a possible D gene (6 bases). V was pared by 0 bases and J by 11 bases, with 18 bases between. This CDR3 comprises 15 residues. The germline V gene has CDR1 KGHDR and CDR2 SFDVKD. The CDR3 DNA sequence: TGTGCCACCAGTGATTTGGTCAGGGGTAGGAATGAGCAGTACTTC. It translates to CATSDLVRGRNEQYF.

The V call is TRBV20-1, the J call TRBJ2-3, with D possibly matching TRBD2 (6 bases). With 5 bases removed from V and 9 bases from J, the gap between germline ends came to 21 bases. The CDR3 consists of 14 residues. Germline CDR1 DFQATT, CDR2 SNEGSKA (reference sequence). In DNA, the CDR3 is TGCAGTGCTCCACCTCCGCGGGGCGAGAGGACGCAGTATTTT. Residues: CSAPPPRGERTQYF.

CDR3 bases: TGTGCCAGCAGCTCCCCGGGCAGGGACGCGTACAATGAGCAGTTCTTC. Amino acids: CASSSPGRDAYNEQFF. This chain links TRBV11-1 with TRBJ2-1; either TRBD1 or TRBD2 may fit D (5 bases each). The CDR3 extends over 16 amino acids. The germline V and J ends were trimmed by 4 bases and 4 bases, with 17 bases remaining between them. Germline V gene lookup returns CDR1 SGHAT and CDR2 FQDESV (reference sequence).

This clonotype has a handful of counts. The V call is TRBV6-1, the J call TRBJ1-2; 7 bases match TRBD1. V lost 3 bases and J lost 4; bases outside the gene matches: 2. Germline CDR1 reads MNHNS; CDR2 reads SASEGT. There are 13 residues in the CDR3. This CDR3 is CASSETGSYGYTF. In DNA, the CDR3 is TGTGCCAGCAGTGAGACAGGGTCCTATGGCTACACCTTC.

This clonotype was seen a few times. This chain connects TRBV5-1 to TRBJ2-3, with 8 bases fitting TRBD1. The CDR3 is 14 residues long. The J segment lost 4 bases and the V segment lost 4 bases, leaving 5 bases of the junction unmatched. Germline CDR1 SGHRS, CDR2 YFSETQ. CDR3 amino acids: CASSAGTGSDTQYF. The CDR3 coding sequence is TGCGCCAGCAGCGCCGGGACAGGATCAGATACGCAGTATTTT.

V and J are TRBV18 and TRBJ2-6; the D gene could be TRBD1 or TRBD2 (5 bases each). Trimming shortened V by 3 bases and J by 0 bases, and 15 bases separated the two germline ends. The germline V gene encodes CDR1 KGHSH and CDR2 LQKENI. This CDR3 has 18 residues. For the CDR3, the DNA is TGTGCCAGCTCACCCCAACTTTCAGGGACCTCTGGGGCCAACGTCCTGACTTTC. This translates into CASSPQLSGTSGANVLTF.

The chain recombines TRBV20-1 with TRBJ2-1; 7 nucleotides match TRBD1. V was pared by 6 bases and J by 1 base, with 9 bases of the junction left unmatched. Germline CDR1 DFQATT, CDR2 SNEGSKA (reference sequence). CDR3 length: 15 amino acids. CDR3 DNA: TGCAGTGCAAACACCCCACAGGGGTCCTACAATGAGCAGTTCTTC. This codes for CSANTPQGSYNEQFF.

This clonotype has only one observation. J is TRBJ2-7 and V is TRBV28, with D possibly matching TRBD1 (5 bases). CDR1 and CDR2 (germline): MDHEN, SYDVKM. The V end was cut by 6 bases, the J end by 2 bases, with 17 bases between. The CDR3 extends over 15 amino acids. CDR3 loop: CASSLDLQVAYEQYF. The CDR3 region has the DNA TGTGCCAGCAGCTTAGACCTACAGGTTGCCTACGAGCAGTACTTC.

The rearrangement links TRBV29-1 to TRBJ1-2, with D perhaps TRBD1 (5 bases). Germline-derived CDR1 and CDR2 are SQVTM and ANQGSEA. Between the trimmed V and J ends, which lost 2 bases and 3 bases, there was a span of 13 bases. This CDR3 contains 14 residues. CDR3 sequence (DNA): TGCAGCGTTGAATTATGGGCAGGGCACTATGGCTACACCTTC. Protein product: CSVELWAGHYGYTF.

This clonotype turned up a few times. The chain joins TRBV5-6 to TRBJ2-6; TRBD1 agrees at 7 bases. V trimming: 0 bases; J trimming: 0 bases; junction bases outside the gene matches: 6. There are 18 residues in the CDR3. Germline assignment: CDR1 SGHDT and CDR2 YYEEEE. CDR3 sequence: CASSLDGRGNSGANVLTF. CDR3 DNA: TGTGCCAGCAGCTTGGACGGCAGGGGGAACTCTGGGGCCAACGTCCTGACTTTC.

V and J are TRBV3-1 and TRBJ2-7; D not certain. Germline-derived CDR1 and CDR2 are LGHDT and YNNKEL (reference sequence). The ends were cut back, 1 base at V and 7 bases at J, with 8 bases in the middle. The CDR3 runs 12 residues. CDR3 residues: CASSQAHSEQYF. As DNA, the CDR3 is TGTGCCAGCAGCCAAGCGCACTCAGAGCAGTACTTC.

The V gene is TRBV9, the J gene TRBJ1-2; D ambiguous. Per germline, CDR1 SGDLS and CDR2 YYNGEE. Trimming removed 3 bases from V and 4 bases from J, with 10 bases in between. The CDR3 spans 13 residues. The CDR3 DNA reads TGTGCCAGCAGCGACCCACGGGGCTATGGCTACACCTTC. It codes for CASSDPRGYGYTF.

This clonotype has a handful of counts. V gene TRBV20-1 combines with J gene TRBJ2-5, with TRBD2 matching 7 bases. Germline trimming cut 8 bases from V and 5 bases from J; bases unmatched to any gene: 8. This CDR3 has 12 residues. CDR1 is DFQATT, CDR2 SNEGSKA, per germline (reference sequence). CDR3 coding DNA: TGCAGTACGGGGGGAGGTATGGAGACCCAGTACTTC. Its protein is CSTGGGMETQYF.

This sequence joins TRBV4-3 and TRBJ2-7; the match to TRBD1 covers 9 bases. The germline V gene has CDR1 LGHNA and CDR2 YSLEER. The CDR3 runs 16 residues. Trimming at V came to 0 bases and at J to 3 bases, leaving 6 bases not matched to a gene. The CDR3 nucleotides are TGCGCCAGCAGCCAAGACTCGCTGGGACAGGGCTACGAGCAGTACTTC. Translation gives CASSQDSLGQGYEQYF.

The CDR3 loop reads CASSFRGPSTEQFF. In DNA form, the CDR3 reads TGCGCCAGCAGCTTCCGGGGACCGAGTACGGAGCAGTTCTTC. This sequence joins TRBV5-1 and TRBJ2-1; the D gene could be TRBD1 or TRBD2 (5 bases each). The CDR3 extends over 14 amino acids. With 2 bases removed from V and 10 bases from J, the gap between germline ends came to 16 bases. Germline V CDR1 and CDR2: SGHRS, YFSETQ.

CDR3 in amino acids: CASSLNRAGGQETQYF. CDR3 nucleotide sequence: TGTGCCAGCAGTTTAAACCGGGCGGGGGGGCAAGAGACCCAGTACTTC. V is TRBV12-3 or TRBV12-4 and J is TRBJ2-4, with 9 bases lining up with TRBD2. Judging by the DNA end, TRBJ2-5 fits better; the J call may be wrong. This CDR3 contains 16 residues.